Following are 22 T cell receptor beta chains from one sample sequenced in a study of long-term antiretroviral therapy in people with HIV. Assay version v3.0 of immunoSEQ was used, and it was run at survey level. TCRdb keeps only in-frame clones here, not all; method: immunoSEQ multiplex PCR. The sample consists of 25,000 or so clones, approximately 86% of them appearing once. The material was unsorted PBMCs, obtained 1.9 years after starting antiretroviral therapy. Receptors originate from a woman between 25 and 40 years old with HIV.

The V and J genes are TRBV27 and TRBJ1-2; 7 nucleotides align to TRBD1. CDR3 length: 15 residues. Germline V gene sequence: CDR1 MNHEY, CDR2 SMNVEV (reference sequence). Trimming took 6 bases from V and 4 from J; bases not matched to a gene: 11. The CDR3 sequence: CASRGGTAKSYGYTF. The CDR3 coding sequence is TGTGCCAGCAGGGGAGGGACAGCAAAATCCTATGGCTACACCTTC.

The chain joins TRBV6-1 to TRBJ1-3, with a possible D match to TRBD1 (5 bases). The V gene's germline CDR1 is MNHNS and CDR2 SASEGT. V was pared by 1 base and J by 0 bases, with 16 bases between. There are 18 residues in the CDR3. CDR3 loop: CASSEVPGGVSSGNTIYF. DNA for the CDR3: TGTGCCAGCAGTGAAGTGCCAGGAGGGGTTAGCTCTGGAAACACCATATATTTT.

This clone was seen only once. This chain connects TRBV25-1 to TRBJ2-3; a possible D gene is TRBD2 (5 bases). Germline loops: CDR1 MGHDK, CDR2 SYGVNS. This CDR3 spans 14 amino acids. V lost 4 bases and J lost 2, with 10 bases in between. CDR3 in DNA: TGTGCCAGCAGTGGGAGGCATCCCACAGATACGCAGTATTTT. This gives the protein CASSGRHPTDTQYF.

This clone was detected only a few times. The chain couples TRBV4-1 to TRBJ1-5; D gene unclear. CDR3 length: 15 residues. The ends were cut back, 5 bases at V and 5 bases at J, with 16 bases in the middle. Looked up from germline, CDR1 is MGHRA and CDR2 is YSYEKL. CDR3 residues: CASSSTRPGDQPQHF. CDR3 DNA: TGCGCCAGCAGCTCAACTCGACCTGGGGATCAGCCCCAGCATTTT.

The gene calls are TRBV6-1 and TRBJ1-2; 9 bases align to TRBD1. Looked up from germline, CDR1 is MNHNS and CDR2 is SASEGT. The CDR3 covers 15 residues. Unmatched junction bases numbered 11, after V lost 8 bases and J lost 4 bases. In nucleotides, the CDR3 is TGTGCCAGCGAGCTTCACAGGGGGCAGTTCTATGGCTACACCTTC. Its translation: CASELHRGQFYGYTF.

The chain is built from TRBV7-2 and TRBJ2-2; D is undetermined. Trimming removed 1 base at V and 1 base at J, with 4 bases between. In germline, CDR1 is SGHTA, CDR2 FQGNSA. The CDR3 is 14 residues long. The CDR3 region has the DNA TGTGCCAGCAGCTTAGGAGTGAACACCGGGGAGCTGTTTTTT. This gives the protein CASSLGVNTGELFF.

The chain employs TRBV27 and TRBJ1-4; D gene uncertain. Trimming removed 5 bases from V and 6 bases from J, with 16 bases in between. Germline assignment: CDR1 MNHEY and CDR2 SMNVEV (reference sequence). This CDR3 is 15 amino acids long. The CDR3 protein is CASSPTGRSDEKLFF. In nucleotides, the CDR3 is TGTGCCAGCAGTCCGACGGGGAGATCTGATGAAAAACTGTTTTTT.

The chain links TRBV2 to TRBJ1-6; no clear D. Germline-derived CDR1 and CDR2 are SNHLY and FYNNEI. The V gene lost 3 bases and the J gene lost 7 bases, with 7 bases spanning the gap. CDR3 length: 13 residues. Written as DNA, the CDR3 is TGTGCCAGCAGTGATGGGCGGAATTCACCCCTCCACTTT. This codes for CASSDGRNSPLHF.

CDR3 in DNA: TGCAGCGTTGAATCCGGGACTAGCTCCTACAATGAGCAGTTCTTC. Translation gives CSVESGTSSYNEQFF. The chain employs TRBV29-1 and TRBJ2-1, with 8 bases aligning to TRBD2. The CDR3 is 15 amino acids. Germline trimming cut 2 bases from V and 0 bases from J; bases unmatched to any gene: 3. The V gene's germline CDR1 is SQVTM and CDR2 ANQGSEA.

The chain couples TRBV6-6 to TRBJ1-6; 7 bases are a match to TRBD1. The J segment lost 8 bases and the V segment lost 6 bases, leaving 7 bases of the junction unmatched. This CDR3 has 14 amino acids. From germline, CDR1 is MNHNY and CDR2 SVGAGI (reference sequence). As DNA, the CDR3 is TGTGCCAGCAGGTTACAGGGGACCCATTCACCCCTCCACTTT. Translating it yields CASRLQGTHSPLHF.

The chain links TRBV5-1 to TRBJ2-3; no clear D. The CDR3 extends over 13 amino acids. CDR1 and CDR2 (germline): SGHRS, YFSETQ. The V end lost 0 bases, the J end lost 1 base, and 3 bases lay between the germline ends. CDR3 sequence: CASSLAGTDTQYF. For the CDR3, the DNA is TGCGCCAGCAGCTTGGCCGGCACAGATACGCAGTATTTT.

CDR3 bases: TGTGCCTGGAGTGCGGAGGTCGGAGTGAACACTGAAGCTTTCTTT. Residues: CAWSAEVGVNTEAFF. This chain uses TRBV30 with TRBJ1-1; D not certain. V was trimmed by 1 base and J by 0 bases, leaving 12 bases between them. The CDR3 is made up of 15 amino acids. CDR1 and CDR2 (germline): GTSNPN, SVGIG (reference sequence). The full variable domain, completed using reference TRBV30 and TRBJ1-1, is SQTIHQWPATLVQPVGSPLSLECTVEGTSNPNLYWYRQAAGRGLQLLFYSVGIGQISSEVPQNLSASRPQDRQFILSSKKLLLSDSGFYLCAWSAEVGVNTEAFFGQGTRLTVV.

J is TRBJ1-1 and V is TRBV30; D is perhaps TRBD1 (5 bases). CDR1 is GTSNPN, CDR2 SVGIG, per germline (reference sequence). The CDR3 sequence is 14 residues long. V was trimmed by 1 base and J by 5 bases, leaving 14 bases between them. In DNA, the CDR3 is TGTGCCTGGAGTGGGGCGGTCGCAGGGACTGAAGCTTTCTTT. Translating gives CAWSGAVAGTEAFF.

The CDR3 DNA reads TGCGCCAGCAGCCAATATCTCGATCAGCCCCAGCATTTT. Translation: CASSQYLDQPQHF. The rearrangement links TRBV4-1 to TRBJ1-5; D is unresolved. CDR3 length: 13 amino acids. V lost 2 bases and J 5 bases, leaving 7 bases between the germline ends. Germline lookup yields CDR1 MGHRA and CDR2 YSYEKL.

This chain connects TRBV30 to TRBJ1-2, with 8 bases aligning to TRBD1. Trimming removed 4 bases from V and 2 bases from J; junction bases left unmatched: 0. Germline lookup yields CDR1 GTSNPN and CDR2 SVGIG (reference sequence). There are 12 residues in the CDR3. The CDR3: CAWTGGNYGYTF. CDR3 DNA: TGTGCCTGGACAGGGGGCAACTATGGCTACACCTTC. The whole variable domain, remainder taken from reference TRBV30 and TRBJ1-2, is SQTIHQWPATLVQPVGSPLSLECTVEGTSNPNLYWYRQAAGRGLQLLFYSVGIGQISSEVPQNLSASRPQDRQFILSSKKLLLSDSGFYLCAWTGGNYGYTFGSGTRLTVV.

This clone came up once. The chain uses TRBV11-2 and TRBJ2-7; D ambiguous. CDR1 and CDR2 from the germline V gene are SGHAT and FQNNGV. The CDR3 is 14 residues long. V lost 1 base and J 2 bases, leaving 9 bases between the germline ends. The CDR3: CASSLGGFAYEQYV. DNA for the CDR3: TGTGCCAGCAGCTTAGGGGGTTTCGCCTACGAGCAGTACGTC.

The chain recombines TRBV5-6 with TRBJ1-2; unclear D gene. Trimming took off 2 bases at V and 6 bases at J, with 11 bases between the two ends. The CDR3 runs 13 residues. Germline CDR1 reads SGHDT; CDR2 reads YYEEEE. CDR3 residues: CASSFGRLDGYTF. The CDR3 nucleotides read TGTGCCAGCAGCTTCGGCAGGCTTGATGGCTACACCTTC.

The chain recombines TRBV4-2 with TRBJ2-5; 10 bases match TRBD1. The CDR3 is 18 amino acids. V gave up 4 bases and J gave up 5 bases; unmatched junction bases: 16. Looked up from germline, CDR1 is LGHNA and CDR2 is YNFKEQ. The CDR3 region has the DNA TGTGCCAGCAGCCGCTCCGCCTCAGGGACAGGGGTTCGGGAGACCCAGTACTTC. This gives the protein CASSRSASGTGVRETQYF.

By share, this clone counts as large. CDR3 sequence (DNA): TGTGCCAGCAGCCCCGGACAGAACACAGATACGCAGTATTTT. It is translated as CASSPGQNTDTQYF. This chain links TRBV6-5 with TRBJ2-3; TRBD1 is a possible D gene (6 bases). Germline V gene sequence: CDR1 MNHEY, CDR2 SVGAGI. The CDR3 is made up of 14 amino acids. Trimming removed 6 bases at V and 2 bases at J, with 12 bases between.

This clone was seen more than once but under ten times. At one end the junction does not follow the germline gene, possibly because of a read error. The V call is TRBV2, the J call TRBJ1-3; no reliable D call. Germline loops: CDR1 SNHLY, CDR2 FYNNEI. The length of the CDR3 is 13 residues. The CDR3 loop is CASSEPGGSTIYF. The CDR3 nucleotides are TGTGCCAGCAGTGAACCAGGAGGAAGCACCATATATTTT.

The gene calls are TRBV11-2 and TRBJ2-7, with 13 bases aligning to TRBD2. The germline gives CDR1 SGHAT, CDR2 FQNNGV. The junction had 7 bases not matched to a gene; V was cut back by 5 bases and J by 6 bases. This CDR3 contains 15 residues. This CDR3 is CASSPGLAGVGEQYF. CDR3 DNA sequence: TGTGCCAGCAGCCCTGGACTAGCGGGGGTGGGCGAGCAGTACTTC.

In its sample, this clone was seen a few times. J is TRBJ1-2 and V is TRBV30, with 9 bases fitting TRBD1. This CDR3 region has 12 residues. Germline V CDR1 and CDR2: GTSNPN, SVGIG (reference sequence). Losses at the gene ends were 3 bases for V and 4 bases for J; bases not matched to a gene: 0. CDR3 amino acids: CAWRGQGYGYTF. For the CDR3, the DNA is TGTGCCTGGAGGGGACAGGGCTATGGCTACACCTTC.